This TCR beta chain came from a study of type 1 regulatory T cells. Across the study: This in vitro CD4 product, T-allo10, is enriched for Tr1 cells and alloantigen-specific.

TCRdb analysed the reads with MiXCR anew, one entry per CDR3 protein. The sample holds 60,000 to 70,000 distinct CDR3 sequences, about 50% seen once. The CDR3 sequence is 14 residues long. CDR1 SNHLY and CDR2 FYNNEI come from the germline V gene. V was pared by 4 bases and J by 1 base, with 3 bases of the junction left unmatched. As for this clonotype: Its target is unknown.

The rearrangement links TRBV2 to TRBJ2-7, with 8 positions matching TRBD1. The sequence derives from a human donor in good health. The sequenced material came from cultured non-Tr1 T cells, either the whole culture or a sorted T cell fraction (not recorded which). CDR3 nucleotide sequence: TGTGCCAGCAGTGCCTGGACAGGGTCCTACGAGCAGTACTTC. This codes for CASSAWTGSYEQYF.